This paragraph reports one TCR beta chain. This sample was taken from a study of blood T cell repertoires in COVID-19. The data were produced by immunoSEQ multiplex PCR, yet TCRdb's version contains in-frame clones alone and is incomplete. The top ten hold around 11% of the sample, which has 190,000 or so clones, around four fifths seen once. Among Cohort 3 donors, those recovered had two negative PCRs, clearance, or symptom resolution. The length of the CDR3 is 14 residues. Germline loops: CDR1 SGDLS, CDR2 YYNGEE. Trimming shortened V by 3 bases and J by 5 bases, and 14 bases separated the two germline ends.

This chain links TRBV9 with TRBJ2-5, with D perhaps matching TRBD2 (5 bases). Input material: PBMCs or T cells enriched from blood (not recorded which). The clonotype originates from a man in his forties or fifties who had recovered from COVID-19. The CDR3 loop is CASSERVFSETQYF. The CDR3 DNA is TGTGCCAGCAGCGAGAGGGTCTTCTCCGAGACCCAGTACTTC.